This TCR beta chain was sequenced for a study of control samples from healthy donors and cancer patients. The table came from immunoSEQ multiplex PCR; TCRdb's copy has only in-frame clones and leaves some out. The listing records about 190,000 clones. V lost 0 bases and J lost 9, with 24 bases in between. This CDR3 region has 17 residues. From germline, CDR1 is SGHRS and CDR2 YFSETQ. Source material: blood. This clonotype was sampled from a woman under 40 in good health. This chain uses TRBV5-1 with TRBJ1-2, with a tentative D call TRBD1 (6 bases). The CDR3 spells CASSLGRGPTVLRRYTF. Here the CDR3 DNA reads TGCGCCAGCAGCTTGGGACGGGGGCCGACCGTTCTACGGCGCTACACCTTC.